This TCR beta chain was identified in a study of blood T cell repertoires in COVID-19. Study in general: Italy, Spain and the United States were the sources of the convalescent and acute COVID-19 samples. Sources were T cells, B-cell-depleted T cells, or PBMCs; the material itself was cDNA or gDNA.

Germline loops: CDR1 MNHNS, CDR2 SASEGT. The CDR3 is 15 amino acids. V dropped 3 bases and J dropped 3; count of bases not matched to a gene: 6. Original data processing: For nucleated cells, counts were estimated from reference gene primer amplification. Assay used: immunoSEQ multiplex PCR; TCRdb lists only in-frame clones, some missing. D and trimming come from the DNA, and the V and J calls and clone size come from that table. The profile shows approximately 240,000 clones, around 88% of them singletons. The sequenced sample was peripheral blood. This clonotype was obtained from a woman aged 30 to 39 who had recovered from COVID-19. V gene TRBV6-1 combines with J gene TRBJ2-3; 7 bases match TRBD2. In DNA, the CDR3 is TGTGCCAGCAGTGACCCCCGCGGGGGTACAGATACGCAGTATTTT. The encoded protein is CASSDPRGGTDTQYF.